This T cell receptor (beta chain) was sequenced during a study of cytomegalovirus exposure and HLA in healthy donors. Profiling relied on immunoSEQ multiplex PCR, and the TCRdb table lists in-frame clones only, not all of them. The sample has about 79,000 clones; approximately 93% are singletons. This CDR3 spans 15 amino acids. V trimming: 3 bases; J trimming: 10 bases; junction bases outside the gene matches: 8. Germline CDR1 is SGDLS and CDR2 is YYNGEE. Sequencing was carried out using PBMCs. This sequence originates from a woman between 25 and 40 years old in good health and CMV-seronegative. The V and J genes are TRBV9 and TRBJ2-1; 12 bases fit TRBD2. The CDR3 reads CASSEGLAGFVEQFF. The CDR3 coding sequence is TGTGCCAGCAGCGAAGGACTAGCGGGATTCGTCGAGCAGTTCTTC.